The 7 T cell receptor beta chains in this list originate from one sample, sequenced in a study of CXCR3-negative and CXCR3-positive naive CD8 T cells. With UMI labels, 5' RACE was used to prepare the TRB cDNA libraries. TCRdb processed the 5' RACE reads again and assigns one entry to each CDR3 protein, with no DNA. The specimen's table records around 50,000 distinct CDR3 sequences. General study points: Greater hydrophobicity was found in TRB CDR3s of CXCR3-positive naive cells than of CXCR3-negative naive cells.

Their cognate antigens are unknown. The sequencing sample was made of naive CXCR3+ CD8+ T cells from blood. Subset defined: CD45RO-CCR7+CD27+CD95- naive CD8+ T cells expressing CXCR3 (TNR3+). The source of these receptors is a human donor in good health. Some clones in this sample may be carry-over from other donors' samples.

The genes are TRBV6-4 and TRBJ2-1; TCRdb's D call of TRBD2 is untestable without DNA. Germline V CDR1 and CDR2: MRHNA, SNTAGT. The CDR3 has 16 residues. The CDR3 region is CASSDWRGATPDEQFF.

This chain uses TRBV7-2 with TRBJ2-3. The CDR3 covers 12 residues. The germline V gene encodes CDR1 SGHTA and CDR2 FQGNSA. CDR3: CASSETRDTQYF.

This chain connects TRBV10-3 to TRBJ2-7; TCRdb gives TRBD1 as the D gene, but with no DNA this cannot be confirmed. The CDR3 runs 15 residues. Germline CDR1 ENHRY, CDR2 SYGVKD. The CDR3 sequence is CATALTGEAAYEQYF.

The J gene is TRBJ1-2, the V gene TRBV19. Germline V lookup: CDR1 LNHDA, CDR2 SQIVND (reference sequence). There are 11 residues in the CDR3. The CDR3 loop is CATSEGYGYTF.

This chain links TRBV4-3 with TRBJ2-7; there is no DNA to check the TCRdb D call of TRBD1. The CDR3 length is 15 residues. Germline CDR1 reads LGHNA; CDR2 reads YSLEER. The CDR3 sequence: CASSQDRPGLYEQYF.

V and J are TRBV20-1 and TRBJ2-3; absent DNA, TCRdb's TRBD2 call cannot be checked. CDR3 size: 15 residues. The V gene's germline CDR1 is DFQATT and CDR2 SNEGSKA (reference sequence). CDR3 loop: CSASSTSGSSDTQYF.

The genes are TRBV7-9 and TRBJ2-5; with no DNA, the TCRdb D assignment of TRBD2 cannot be verified. CDR1 is SEHNR and CDR2 is FQNEAQ in the germline V gene (reference sequence). The CDR3 loop spans 14 amino acids. The CDR3 loop is CASSLVSPRETQYF. Using reference TRBV7-9 and TRBJ2-5 for the parts outside the CDR3, the full variable domain is DTGVSQNPRHKITKRGQNVTFRCDPISEHNRLYWYRQTLGQGPEFLTYFQNEAQLEKSRLLSDRFSAERPKGSFSTLEIQRTEQGDSAMYLCASSLVSPRETQYFGPGTRLLVL.